This entry lists 24 T cell receptor beta chains sequenced from one sample in a study of T cell repertoires in cytomegalovirus infection. MiXCR, run by TCRdb on the reads, gives a single entry per CDR3 protein. This sample yields 250,000 to 300,000 distinct CDR3 sequences, of which roughly 9.1% are seen a single time; roughly 15% belongs to the top ten. The sequenced sample consisted of PBMCs. These receptor sequences come from a human donor in good health (CMV status not recorded). Some clones in this sample may be carry-over from other donors' samples.

This clonotype was found many times. CDR3 nucleotides: TGCGCCAGCAGCCAAGATGCTGTAAAAGGGGCTTTCTTT. Translation gives CASSQDAVKGAFF. V usage is TRBV4-3 and J usage is TRBJ1-1; D not resolved. Germline CDR1 and CDR2: LGHNA and YSLEER. The CDR3 is 13 amino acids. V dropped 0 bases and J dropped 11 bases, with 13 bases sitting between them.

This clonotype was detected many times. V and J are TRBV19 and TRBJ2-5; TRBD1 aligns across 8 bases. This CDR3 spans 13 amino acids. Germline V gives CDR1 LNHDA, CDR2 SQIVND (reference sequence). The V and J ends lost 5 bases and 5 bases, in that order; junction bases with no gene match: 4. The CDR3 DNA sequence: TGTGCCAGTAGTTCCCAGGGGGCTGAGACCCAGTACTTC. As protein: CASSSQGAETQYF.

In its sample, this clonotype was seen many times. The rearrangement links TRBV7-2 to TRBJ1-2; no firm D call. The CDR3 is 14 amino acids. Germline CDR1 is SGHTA and CDR2 is FQGNSA. V was shortened by 5 bases and J by 8 bases, with 18 bases between the two germline ends. DNA of the CDR3: TGTGCCAGCAGCCCAAGAGGCGGAGACCGGGGCTACACCTTC. As protein: CASSPRGGDRGYTF.

This clonotype was counted only a few times. J is TRBJ2-3 and V is TRBV10-3; 8 bases are shared with TRBD1. Germline loops: CDR1 ENHRY, CDR2 SYGVKD. The CDR3 is 16 amino acids. The V segment lost 3 bases and the J segment 3 bases; nucleotides outside the gene matches: 8. CDR3 DNA: TGTGCCATCAGTGACCCGGACAGGGACCAAACAGATACGCAGTATTTT. Amino acids: CAISDPDRDQTDTQYF.

The chain uses TRBV7-6 and TRBJ1-2; D unclear. The CDR3 extends over 13 amino acids. Trimming pared 5 bases from V and 5 bases from J, leaving 12 bases between. The germline CDR1 and CDR2 sequences are SGHVS and FNYEAQ. CDR3 residues: CASSPNSGYGYTF. CDR3 DNA: TGTGCCAGCAGCCCTAATTCAGGTTATGGCTACACCTTC.

Concerning this clonotype: A much larger clonotype is one base distant, so this may be a read error. The chain recombines TRBV28 with TRBJ1-2; D uncertain. Germline loops: CDR1 MDHEN, CDR2 SYDVKM. The CDR3 covers 12 residues. As DNA, the CDR3 is TGTACCAGCAACGAGGCGATGGATGGCTACACCTTC. Translating it yields CTSNEAMDGYTF.

This clonotype was seen repeatedly, ten times or more. In nucleotides, the CDR3 is TGTGCCAGCAGTTTTCAGCCAGGGGACGTTTATGGCTACACCTTC. It codes for CASSFQPGDVYGYTF. The chain carries TRBV12-3 or TRBV12-4 and TRBJ1-2; D possibly corresponds to TRBD1 (6 bases). This CDR3 has 15 residues. V lost 3 bases and J 5 bases, leaving 16 bases between the germline ends.

Ten or more counts support this clonotype. V is TRBV7-2 and J is TRBJ2-3, with unresolved D. Between the trimmed V and J ends, which lost 3 bases and 0 bases, there was a span of 7 bases. The CDR3 extends over 14 amino acids. Germline V gene lookup returns CDR1 SGHTA and CDR2 FQGNSA. This CDR3 is CASSFARSTDTQYF. The CDR3 DNA reads TGTGCCAGCAGCTTTGCCAGGAGCACAGATACGCAGTATTTT.

This clonotype was counted ten times or more. V and J are TRBV7-2 and TRBJ1-2; D remains unclear. Trimming took off 1 base at V and 8 bases at J, with 14 bases between the two ends. CDR1 and CDR2 (germline): SGHTA, FQGNSA. This CDR3 comprises 14 residues. CDR3 nucleotides: TGTGCCAGCAGCTTAGGGACTGACTATTTCGGCTACACCTTC. This translates into CASSLGTDYFGYTF.

The chain carries TRBV7-2 and TRBJ1-3; 8 bases fit TRBD1. CDR3 length: 14 amino acids. J was trimmed by 2 bases and V by 5 bases; bases with no gene match: 2. The germline V gene has CDR1 SGHTA and CDR2 FQGNSA. Here the CDR3 reads CASSPTGAGNTIYF. The DNA of the CDR3 is TGTGCCAGCAGCCCGACAGGGGCTGGAAACACCATATATTTT.

The chain links TRBV6-5 to TRBJ1-6, with D possibly being TRBD1 (6 bases). The CDR3 consists of 15 residues. V lost 5 bases and J lost 9, with 17 bases in between. The germline gives CDR1 MNHEY, CDR2 SVGAGI. The CDR3: CASSRRGLFISPLHF. DNA of the CDR3: TGTGCCAGCAGTCGCAGGGGATTATTTATTTCACCCCTCCACTTT.

The rearrangement uses TRBV19 and TRBJ1-1; D is undetermined. Germline V lookup: CDR1 LNHDA, CDR2 SQIVND (reference sequence). The CDR3 extends over 13 amino acids. V lost 6 bases and J lost 1, with 9 bases in between. As DNA, the CDR3 is TGTGCCAGTAGCGAAAAAAGGAACACTGAAGCTTTCTTT. This encodes CASSEKRNTEAFF.

This clonotype was seen more than once but under ten times. Written as DNA, the CDR3 is TGTGCCAGTAGTTCTGGCGGGAGGGCCGGGGAGACCCAGTACTTC. Translating it yields CASSSGGRAGETQYF. J is TRBJ2-5 and V is TRBV19; TRBD2 matches at 9 bases. Germline values: CDR1 LNHDA, CDR2 SQIVND (reference sequence). The CDR3 totals 15 residues. The ends lost 5 bases at V and 5 bases at J; junction bases unmatched: 9.

This clonotype occurred many times. CDR3 sequence: CASSLQRGGHEQYF. In nucleotides, the CDR3 is TGTGCCAGCAGCTTACAGCGGGGGGGCCACGAGCAGTACTTC. This rearrangement joins TRBV7-2 to TRBJ2-7, with 10 bases aligning to TRBD2. The CDR3 has 14 residues. The germline V gene has CDR1 SGHTA and CDR2 FQGNSA. The V and J ends lost 2 bases and 5 bases, in that order; junction bases with no gene match: 3.

This clonotype was observed a few times. V is TRBV20-1 and J is TRBJ1-2; no reliable D call. Trimming shortened V by 3 bases and J by 7 bases, and 15 bases separated the two germline ends. Germline CDR1 reads DFQATT; CDR2 reads SNEGSKA (reference sequence). The CDR3 consists of 13 residues. The CDR3 loop reads CSASEGPTFGYTF. The CDR3 coding sequence is TGCAGTGCTAGTGAGGGCCCCACCTTTGGCTACACCTTC.

Many counts were recorded for this clonotype. This chain connects TRBV4-3 to TRBJ1-2; the D gene is possibly TRBD1 (5 bases). Germline values: CDR1 LGHNA, CDR2 YSLEER. The CDR3 covers 15 residues. Trimming stripped 0 bases from V and 5 bases from J, with 13 bases between. CDR3 nucleotide sequence: TGCGCCAGCAGCCAAGATACTGGGGCAAGGTATGGCTACACCTTC. Residues: CASSQDTGARYGYTF.

This clonotype was counted ten times or more. The chain has TRBV28 and TRBJ1-1; no clear D. The CDR3 has 12 residues. Germline values: CDR1 MDHEN, CDR2 SYDVKM. V was clipped by 10 bases and J by 3 bases, with 12 bases between them. CDR3 coding DNA: TGTGCCACCCTTCAGAGAGACACTGAAGCTTTCTTT. It yields the protein CATLQRDTEAFF. Combining the CDR3 with reference TRBV28 and TRBJ1-1 gives the whole variable domain DVKVTQSSRYLVKRTGEKVFLECVQDMDHENMFWYRQDPGLGLRLIYFSYDVKMKEKGDIPEGYSVSREKKERFSLILESASTNQTSMYLCATLQRDTEAFFGQGTRLTVV.

CDR3 in amino acids: CASKPTGFNSPLHF. Written as DNA, the CDR3 is TGTGCCAGTAAACCGACAGGGTTTAATTCACCCCTCCACTTT. The genes are TRBV19 and TRBJ1-6; the match to TRBD1 covers 7 bases. The CDR3 is 14 amino acids. Germline V lookup: CDR1 LNHDA, CDR2 SQIVND (reference sequence). V lost 7 bases and J lost 6; bases outside the gene matches: 6.

This clonotype appeared many times. CDR3 in amino acids: CASSLDGYNEQFF. In DNA form, the CDR3 reads TGTGCCAGCAGCTTAGACGGCTACAATGAGCAGTTCTTC. This rearrangement joins TRBV7-2 to TRBJ2-1; no definite D call. Looked up from germline, CDR1 is SGHTA and CDR2 is FQGNSA. V lost 1 base to trimming and J lost 3 bases, with 4 bases between them. CDR3 length: 13 residues.

The J gene is TRBJ1-5, the V gene TRBV7-6, with 8 bases lining up with TRBD1. The ends lost 0 bases at V and 6 bases at J; junction bases unmatched: 7. The CDR3 has 16 amino acids. Per germline, CDR1 SGHVS and CDR2 FNYEAQ. The CDR3 region has the DNA TGTGCCAGCAGCTTAGCGCGTGACAGGGGATGTCAGCCCCAGCATTTT. It encodes CASSLARDRGCQPQHF.

There are many counts of this clonotype. The chain employs TRBV6-5 and TRBJ2-1; 9 nucleotides line up with TRBD2. The CDR3 length is 18 residues. V was pared by 6 bases and J by 5 bases, with 17 bases of the junction left unmatched. CDR1 is MNHEY and CDR2 is SVGAGI in the germline V gene. The CDR3 here is CASSPVAGAVVGNNEQFF. The CDR3, as DNA: TGTGCCAGCAGCCCTGTAGCGGGAGCGGTCGTAGGTAACAATGAGCAGTTCTTC.

Concerning this clonotype itself: A much larger clone lies a single base off, so this may be a read error. The chain employs TRBV7-2 and TRBJ2-3; D gene uncertain. CDR1 is SGHTA, CDR2 FQGNSA, per germline. The CDR3 is made up of 11 amino acids. CDR3 coding DNA: TGTGCCGGCAGCGAACCTGTTACGCAGTATTTT. Amino acids: CAGSEPVTQYF.

The CDR3, as DNA: TGTGCCAGTAGGGCCTTGGCTGTGACGAGTTATTCACCCCTCCACTTT. Translating it yields CASRALAVTSYSPLHF. The chain has TRBV19 and TRBJ1-6, with D hard to call. The CDR3 has 16 amino acids. V was shortened by 6 bases and J by 8 bases, with 20 bases between the two germline ends. Germline-derived CDR1 and CDR2 are LNHDA and SQIVND (reference sequence).

This clonotype was counted at least ten times. The chain joins TRBV19 to TRBJ2-5; D unresolved. The CDR3 is made up of 15 amino acids. The V and J ends lost 5 bases and 5 bases respectively, with 18 bases between them. Germline CDR1 LNHDA, CDR2 SQIVND (reference sequence). CDR3: CASSPPGVSGETQYF. In nucleotides, the CDR3 is TGTGCCAGTAGTCCTCCTGGAGTCTCTGGGGAGACCCAGTACTTC.